Below are 3 T cell receptor beta chains sequenced from a single sample in a study of cytomegalovirus exposure and HLA in healthy donors. Some clones are missing from TCRdb's copy, which holds only in-frame ones; the method was immunoSEQ multiplex PCR. The sample yields tens of thousands of clones, about 93% seen once. Sequencing was carried out using PBMCs. Receptor source: a woman under 30 in good health and CMV-seropositive.

The CDR3 loop is CASSQEFRTSGRSSYNEQFF. CDR3 DNA sequence: TGCGCCAGCAGCCAAGAATTCCGGACTAGCGGGAGGTCATCCTACAATGAGCAGTTCTTC. The rearrangement links TRBV4-3 to TRBJ2-1, with 14 bases lining up with TRBD2. Germline V CDR1 and CDR2: LGHNA, YSLEER. The CDR3 is 20 residues long. After removal of 0 bases from V and 1 base from J, the junction contained 8 bases not matched to a gene.

The chain joins TRBV30 to TRBJ1-5, with D possibly TRBD1 on 5 matching bases. CDR3 length: 15 amino acids. CDR1 and CDR2 (germline): GTSNPN, SVGIG (reference sequence). V gave up 2 bases and J gave up 6 bases, with 17 bases separating them. CDR3 residues: CAWSSKQGNRQPQHF. In DNA form, the CDR3 reads TGTGCCTGGAGTTCTAAGCAGGGTAATCGTCAGCCCCAGCATTTT.

The chain couples TRBV6-1 to TRBJ1-1; TRBD1 might be the D (5 bases). The CDR3 loop spans 14 amino acids. CDR1 is MNHNS, CDR2 SASEGT, per germline. V lost 7 bases and J lost 7, with 19 bases in between. The CDR3 DNA reads as TGTGCCAGCATCCAGGGAAGCAGGTTTGGTGAAGCTTTCTTT. The encoded protein is CASIQGSRFGEAFF.